Described below is a single T cell receptor beta chain sequence and its context. The authors' processing: Reference gene primer amplification yielded estimated nucleated cell counts. Profiled with immunoSEQ multiplex PCR; TCRdb holds only in-frame clones, not every one. Clone size and V and J calls were adopted from that table, with D and trimming inferred from the DNA. The sample records about 190,000 clones, around 79% being singletons. The entry originates in a study of blood T cell repertoires in COVID-19. Study in general: Collection of acute and convalescent COVID-19 samples took place in the United States, Italy and Spain. In each case, the material was cDNA or gDNA derived from T cells, B-cell-depleted T cells, or PBMCs.

V was pared by 5 bases and J by 3 bases, with 3 bases of the junction left unmatched. The CDR3 spans 15 residues. Germline values: CDR1 MRHNA, CDR2 SNTAGT. The TCR originated in a man in his fifties or sixties with active or convalescent COVID-19. Sequenced sample: peripheral blood. The gene calls are TRBV6-4 and TRBJ2-1; 11 positions match TRBD2. CDR3 sequence (DNA): TGTGCCAGCAGTCCTCTAGCGGGAGGCTACAATGAGCAGTTCTTC. The encoded protein is CASSPLAGGYNEQFF.